The next 8 T cell receptor beta chains were all read from a single sample in a study of beta chain features in type 1 diabetes. Isolated RNA was reverse transcribed in full, so expressed TCRB transcripts were sequenced. Libraries were prepared by immunoSEQ multiplex PCR; TCRdb keeps only in-frame clonotypes and omits some of them. The sample carries around 400,000 clones, around 12% recorded once. Sequencing input: naive CD4+ T cells from blood. Source of these receptors: a young man in good health.

This clone occurred many times. The rearrangement uses TRBV4-3 and TRBJ2-1; 10 bases fit TRBD1. V dropped 1 base and J dropped 9; count of bases not matched to a gene: 6. This CDR3 is 15 amino acids long. CDR1 and CDR2 from the germline V gene are LGHNA and YSLEER. The CDR3 coding sequence is TGCGCCAGCAGCCAAGGGGACAGGGGAGCGCGTGAGCAGTTCTTC. Its protein is CASSQGDRGAREQFF.

This clone was seen a few times. This chain uses TRBV7-9 with TRBJ2-2; 7 bases match TRBD1. The CDR3 is 13 amino acids. The J segment lost 6 bases and the V segment lost 2 bases, leaving 0 bases of the junction unmatched. In germline, CDR1 is SEHNR, CDR2 FQNEAQ (reference sequence). The CDR3 nucleotides are TGTGCCAGCAGCTTAACAGGGGCCGGGGAGCTGTTTTTT. Translating gives CASSLTGAGELFF.

The chain carries TRBV7-3 and TRBJ2-4; TRBD1 matches at 7 bases. Germline V gene lookup returns CDR1 SGHTA and CDR2 FQGTGA. The V and J ends lost 5 bases and 14 bases, in that order; junction bases with no gene match: 12. The CDR3 has 13 residues. Written as DNA, the CDR3 is TGTGCCAGCAGCCTGGGGTACAGGGGAGAAAAGTACTTC. Amino acid sequence: CASSLGYRGEKYF.

As for this clone: The same CDR3 is also encoded by other DNA sequences in this sample. The J gene is TRBJ1-2, the V gene TRBV30; D unresolved. This CDR3 region has 12 residues. With 1 base removed from V and 2 bases from J, the gap between germline ends came to 5 bases. Germline assignment: CDR1 GTSNPN and CDR2 SVGIG (reference sequence). CDR3: CAWSGGNYGYTF. The CDR3 DNA follows: TGTGCCTGGAGTGGCGGCAACTATGGCTACACCTTC.

The chain uses TRBV7-3 and TRBJ1-2; D is possibly TRBD1 (6 bases). This CDR3 is 15 amino acids long. V lost 5 bases to trimming and J lost 1 base, with 14 bases between them. Per germline, CDR1 SGHTA and CDR2 FQGTGA. CDR3 nucleotide sequence: TGTGCCAGCAGCGCGGCTGTGGGACATAACTATGGCTACACCTTC. This encodes CASSAAVGHNYGYTF.

The chain joins TRBV28 to TRBJ1-1, with TRBD1 identical over 7 bases. The CDR3 runs 12 residues. The V and J ends lost 6 bases and 10 bases, in that order; junction bases with no gene match: 8. Per the germline V gene, CDR1 is MDHEN and CDR2 is SYDVKM. CDR3 nucleotides: TGTGCCAGCAGAAGGGGGCCTAGGGGAGCTTTCTTT. Amino acid sequence: CASRRGPRGAFF.

This CDR3 reads CARTTGQLDQETQYF. The CDR3 region has the DNA TGTGCCAGGACGACGGGACAGCTAGACCAAGAGACCCAGTACTTC. The genes are TRBV2 and TRBJ2-5; 7 bases align to TRBD1. The length of the CDR3 is 15 residues. The V segment lost 9 bases and the J segment 0 bases; nucleotides outside the gene matches: 10. CDR1 and CDR2 from the germline V gene are SNHLY and FYNNEI.

The chain has TRBV16 and TRBJ2-7; tentatively, D is TRBD2 (6 bases). The CDR3 length is 15 residues. The germline CDR1 and CDR2 sequences are KGHSY and FQNENV. V lost 2 bases to trimming and J lost 2 bases, with 13 bases between them. DNA of the CDR3: TGTGCCAGCAGCCAAGCGGGACGGATGACCTACGAGCAGTACTTC. It translates to CASSQAGRMTYEQYF.